A single T cell receptor (beta chain) is shown here with its context. What it binds is not known. This specimen comes from a study of siplizumab effects on memory and regulatory T cells. Regarding the study as a whole: Siplizumab caused a significant drop in alloreactive sequences traceable to unstimulated CD4+ memory cells.

Sequencing used immunoSEQ multiplex PCR; TCRdb keeps in-frame clones, though not all of them. This repertoire shows tens of thousands of clones, roughly 93% found once; its top ten account for 6% to 7%. Germline V gene lookup returns CDR1 ENHRY and CDR2 SYGVKD. This CDR3 comprises 14 residues. Germline trimming cut 6 bases from V and 1 base from J; bases unmatched to any gene: 4. V and J are TRBV10-3 and TRBJ1-1; TRBD1 aligns across 8 bases. The TCR sequence derives from a human donor in good health. The specimen sequenced was CD8+ T cells sorted from blood. The CDR3 spells CAIRLDRGNTEAFF. The CDR3 DNA is TGTGCCATCAGACTTGACAGGGGGAACACTGAAGCTTTCTTT.